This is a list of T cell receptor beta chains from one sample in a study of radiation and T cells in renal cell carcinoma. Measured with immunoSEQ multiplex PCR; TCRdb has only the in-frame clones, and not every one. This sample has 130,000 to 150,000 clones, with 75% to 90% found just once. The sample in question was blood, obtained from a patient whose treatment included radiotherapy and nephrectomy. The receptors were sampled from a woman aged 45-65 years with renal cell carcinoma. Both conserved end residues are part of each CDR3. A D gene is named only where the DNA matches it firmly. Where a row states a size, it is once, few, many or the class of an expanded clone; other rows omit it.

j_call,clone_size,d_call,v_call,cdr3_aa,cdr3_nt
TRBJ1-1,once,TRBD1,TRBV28,CASSRQGTEAFF,TGTGCCAGCAGCCGACAGGGCACTGAAGCTTTCTTT
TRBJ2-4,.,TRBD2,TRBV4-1,CASSTGLAGGLAKNIQYF,TGCGCCAGCAGCACTGGACTAGCGGGGGGGCTAGCCAAAAACATTCAGTACTTC
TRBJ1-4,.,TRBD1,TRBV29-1,CSVTTDRVAMFF,TGCAGCGTAACAACGGACAGGGTTGCGATGTTTTTT
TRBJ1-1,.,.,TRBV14,CASSPNGGEAFF,TGTGCCAGCAGCCCCAACGGGGGTGAAGCTTTCTTT
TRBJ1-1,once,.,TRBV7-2,CASSSGLGAEAFF,TGTGCCAGCAGCTCGGGCCTTGGGGCTGAAGCTTTCTTT
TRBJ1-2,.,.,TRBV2,CASTTQLRGYGYTF,TGTGCCAGCACGACGCAGTTGAGGGGCTATGGCTACACCTTC
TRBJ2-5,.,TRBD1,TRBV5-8,CASSKDRGQETQYF,TGTGCCAGCAGCAAGGACAGGGGCCAAGAGACCCAGTACTTC
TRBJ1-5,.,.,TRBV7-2,CASSRDLGNQPQHF,TGTGCCAGCAGCCGGGACCTAGGGAATCAGCCCCAGCATTTT
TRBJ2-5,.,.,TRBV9,CASSAGGTRRETQYF,TGTGCCAGCAGCGCAGGGGGGACCCGACGTGAGACCCAGTACTTC
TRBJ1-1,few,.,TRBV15,CATSRDQTEAFF,TGTGCCACCAGCAGGGACCAAACTGAAGCTTTCTTT